This record looks at one T cell receptor beta chain sequence and its context. Its cognate antigen is unknown. This sample is drawn from a study of T-cell memory formation after mild COVID-19. MiXCR, applied by TCRdb to the 5' RACE reads, yields one record per CDR3 protein. The sample holds fewer than 550,000 distinct CDR3 sequences; 15% to 25% are singletons and the top ten take 7.5% to 9.5%. CDR1 is MNHEY, CDR2 SMNVEV, per germline (reference sequence). Unmatched junction bases numbered 8, after V lost 4 bases and J lost 11 bases. This CDR3 contains 14 residues. Overall study results and limits: For second-wave clones that peaked at day 37, SARS-CoV-2 specificity went unverified.

The sample consisted of PBMCs or a T cell subset sorted from them (not recorded which). This receptor was obtained from an adult woman who had mild COVID-19 (a few samples of this study predate the infection). Cell type and time point are not known. The chain is built from TRBV27 and TRBJ2-3; the match to TRBD2 covers 11 bases. In nucleotides, the CDR3 is TGTGCCAGCAGTTCCGGGACTAGCGGAATGGAGCAGTATTTT. It is translated as CASSSGTSGMEQYF.